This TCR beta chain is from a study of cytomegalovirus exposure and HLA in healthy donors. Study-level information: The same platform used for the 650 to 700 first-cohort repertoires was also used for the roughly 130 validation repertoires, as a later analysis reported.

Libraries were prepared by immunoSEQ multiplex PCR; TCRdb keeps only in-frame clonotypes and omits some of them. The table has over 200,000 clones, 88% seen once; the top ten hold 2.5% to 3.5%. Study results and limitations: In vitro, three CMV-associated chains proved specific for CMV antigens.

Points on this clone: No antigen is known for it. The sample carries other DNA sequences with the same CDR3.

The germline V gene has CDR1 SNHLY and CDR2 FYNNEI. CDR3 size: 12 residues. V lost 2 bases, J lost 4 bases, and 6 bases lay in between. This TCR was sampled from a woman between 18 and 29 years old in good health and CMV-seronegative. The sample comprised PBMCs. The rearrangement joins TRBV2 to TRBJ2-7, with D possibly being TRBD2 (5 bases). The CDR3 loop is CASSESGYEQYF. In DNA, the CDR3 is TGTGCCAGCAGTGAATCGGGGTACGAGCAGTACTTC.